Each of the 10 T cell receptor beta chains below was sequenced from the same sample in a study of technical replicates of blood from a handful of donors. Only in-frame clones appear in the TCRdb table, and some are missing; sequencing was by immunoSEQ multiplex PCR. Of about 59,000 clones in the sample, less than 98% were seen once. The sequenced sample consisted of T cells isolated from PBMCs. These receptors were collected from a human donor in good health.

The V call is TRBV7-3, the J call TRBJ2-5; 9 bases are shared with TRBD2. The germline V gene encodes CDR1 SGHTA and CDR2 FQGTGA. This CDR3 has 16 residues. V shed 4 bases and J 3 bases; nucleotides not matched to a gene: 9. The CDR3 DNA is TGTGCCAGCAGCTCGCGAGGCGGGGGGGCCAAAGAGACCCAGTACTTC. This sequence encodes CASSSRGGGAKETQYF.

The chain links TRBV25-1 to TRBJ1-5; 9 bases agree with TRBD1. Losses at the gene ends were 5 bases for V and 7 bases for J; bases not matched to a gene: 3. Germline V gene sequence: CDR1 MGHDK, CDR2 SYGVNS. The CDR3 runs 13 residues. Here the CDR3 DNA reads TGTGCCAGCAGTACAGGGGGCTACCAGCCCCAGCATTTT. The encoded protein is CASSTGGYQPQHF.

V and J are TRBV6-6 and TRBJ2-7; 9 positions agree with TRBD1. Germline CDR1 and CDR2: MNHNY and SVGAGI (reference sequence). The CDR3 runs 16 residues. V gave up 0 bases and J gave up 6 bases; unmatched junction bases: 9. Here the CDR3 DNA reads TGTGCCAGCAGTTACTCCGAGACAGGGGGTTTTGTCGAGCAGTACTTC. Translating it yields CASSYSETGGFVEQYF.

The rearrangement uses TRBV7-9 and TRBJ1-2; D is ambiguous. The CDR3 covers 13 residues. Trimming cost V 4 bases and J 7 bases, with 13 bases left between them. CDR1 SEHNR and CDR2 FQNEAQ come from the germline V gene (reference sequence). The CDR3: CASSSSSGFGYTF. The CDR3 DNA follows: TGTGCCAGCAGCTCTTCATCGGGTTTTGGCTACACCTTC.

The table lists this clone with a count of one. The V call is TRBV29-1, the J call TRBJ2-7; D perhaps matches TRBD1 (6 bases). The V and J ends lost 5 bases and 5 bases respectively, with 16 bases between them. Germline lookup yields CDR1 SQVTM and CDR2 ANQGSEA. The CDR3 runs to 13 residues. The CDR3 DNA sequence: TGCAGCGTTTTCGTACAGGGAAAGGACGAGCAGTACTTC. It yields the protein CSVFVQGKDEQYF.

The J gene is TRBJ1-5, the V gene TRBV6-4, with D perhaps TRBD1 (6 bases). V was cut by 3 bases and J by 0 bases, with 6 bases left in between. From germline, CDR1 is MRHNA and CDR2 SNTAGT. This CDR3 is 14 amino acids long. The CDR3 nucleotides are TGTGCCAGCAGTGAGGACAGTAGCAATCAGCCCCAGCATTTT. Translated: CASSEDSSNQPQHF.

This chain connects TRBV7-8 to TRBJ1-5; 8 bases are shared with TRBD1. V was pared by 5 bases and J by 6 bases, with 9 bases of the junction left unmatched. The CDR3 length is 15 residues. Germline lookup yields CDR1 SGHVS and CDR2 FQNEAQ. In DNA, the CDR3 is TGTGCCAGCAGCCTAACCTGGACAGGGTTTCAGCCCCAGCATTTT. This sequence encodes CASSLTWTGFQPQHF.

The chain employs TRBV9 and TRBJ1-1; D gene ambiguous. CDR1 and CDR2 from the germline V gene are SGDLS and YYNGEE. The CDR3 has 13 residues. Trimming removed 3 bases at V and 0 bases at J, with 6 bases between. The CDR3 DNA reads TGTGCCAGCAGCGAGCTATTGAACACTGAAGCTTTCTTT. Translation gives CASSELLNTEAFF.

This clone was seen a single time. The chain joins TRBV28 to TRBJ1-5; D remains ambiguous. Germline values: CDR1 MDHEN, CDR2 SYDVKM. Trimming cost V 3 bases and J 6 bases, with 12 bases left between them. The CDR3 spans 14 residues. The CDR3 region is CASSLGSRGQPQHF. The DNA for the CDR3 is TGTGCCAGCAGTTTGGGCAGTCGGGGTCAGCCCCAGCATTTT.

This clone was found once. The genes are TRBV30 and TRBJ2-5; 10 positions agree with TRBD2. The length of the CDR3 is 13 residues. The germline V gene encodes CDR1 GTSNPN and CDR2 SVGIG (reference sequence). V lost 5 bases and J lost 9; bases outside the gene matches: 9. The CDR3 DNA reads TGTGCCTGGGCGAGCGGGGGGGCGGGGGCCCAGTACTTC. Amino acids: CAWASGGAGAQYF. The variable domain in full, completed from reference TRBV30 and TRBJ2-5, reads SQTIHQWPATLVQPVGSPLSLECTVEGTSNPNLYWYRQAAGRGLQLLFYSVGIGQISSEVPQNLSASRPQDRQFILSSKKLLLSDSGFYLCAWASGGAGAQYFGPGTRLLVL.